These T cell receptor beta chains were read from a single sample in a study of intratumoral heterogeneity in liver cancer. Method: immunoSEQ multiplex PCR; TCRdb's copy keeps in-frame clones and lacks some. The table records thousands of clones, under 60% of them present only once. The material was tumor tissue, obtained before any cancer treatment. These receptors were collected from a man between 70 and 80 years old with hepatocellular carcinoma. Each CDR3 is given with its conserved first and last residue. D genes are given only for firm matches. Clone size is not always given. Where it is, it says once, few, many or a class for expanded clones.

.,TRBJ2-7,TRBV5-1,.,TGCGCCAGCAGCACCGCGGGGAACGGGGCCTACGAGCAGTACTTC,CASSTAGNGAYEQYF
.,TRBJ2-1,TRBV6-5,.,TGTGCCAGCAGTTCGGACGGGTTTGGGGAGCAGTTCTTC,CASSSDGFGEQFF
.,TRBJ2-2,TRBV7-9,medium-sized,TGTGCCAGCAGCGACCGACCTCGAGAAGGGGAGCTGTTTTTT,CASSDRPREGELFF
.,TRBJ1-2,TRBV25-1,once,TGTGCCAGCAGTGAAGAGAGGAATGCCATGGGGGGCTACACCTTC,CASSEERNAMGGYTF
.,TRBJ2-5,TRBV5-4,medium-sized,TGTGCCAGCAGCTTCGAGCGGAACCCCCAAGAGACCCAGTACTTC,CASSFERNPQETQYF
.,TRBJ1-2,TRBV5-1,few,TGCGCCAGCAGCTTGGGTCGGCAGACCTATGGCTACACCTTC,CASSLGRQTYGYTF
.,TRBJ1-5,TRBV5-1,.,TGCGCCAGCAGCTTGGGGATGAGCAATCAGCCCCAGCATTTT,CASSLGMSNQPQHF
.,TRBJ1-4,TRBV2,.,TGTGCCAGCACCACGACACCTGAAAAACTGTTTTTT,CASTTTPEKLFF
.,TRBJ1-5,TRBV28,once,TGTGCCAGCAGTTTTTGGAGGGTGAAGCAGCCCCAGCATTTT,CASSFWRVKQPQHF
.,TRBJ2-2,TRBV3-1/TRBV3-2,few,TGTGCCAGCAGCCCCGGACTGAACACCGGGGAGCTGTTTTTT,CASSPGLNTGELFF
TRBD1,TRBJ1-2,TRBV4-3,.,TGCGCCAGCAGCCAAGTCGGGACAGGGCCTTCCTATGGCTACACCTTC,CASSQVGTGPSYGYTF
TRBD1,TRBJ1-2,TRBV6-5,.,TGTGCCAGCAGCCGACAGGGGGGCCGCTATGGCTACACCTTC,CASSRQGGRYGYTF
.,TRBJ2-3,TRBV10-3,.,TGTGCCATCAGTGAATGGGGGGGCACAGATACGCAGTATTTT,CAISEWGGTDTQYF
.,TRBJ2-2,TRBV5-4,few,TGTGCCAGCAGCTTGGTTGGTACCGGGGAGCTGTTTTTT,CASSLVGTGELFF
.,TRBJ1-1,TRBV14,once,TGTGCCAGCAGCCACTTTGGACAACCGAACACTGAAGCTTTCTTT,CASSHFGQPNTEAFF
.,TRBJ1-6,TRBV25-1,few,TGTGCCAGCAGTGAGGGGCAGAGCAACCCACCCCTCCACTTT,CASSEGQSNPPLHF
.,TRBJ1-5,TRBV6-2/TRBV6-3,.,TGTGCCAGCAGTTACTGCACCACCAATTGCCCCCAGCATTTT,CASSYCTTNCPQHF
.,TRBJ1-3,TRBV5-6,.,TGTGCCAGCAGCTTGGCGGGGAGGGGGAACACCATATATTTT,CASSLAGRGNTIYF
TRBD1,TRBJ1-4,TRBV14,.,TGTGCCAGCAGCCAGTCAGGGGGCAGGGCTGAAAAACTGTTTTTT,CASSQSGGRAEKLFF
TRBD1,TRBJ2-6,TRBV25-1,.,TGTGCCAGCAGTTCCGGACAGGGCGGTTTTTATGGGGCCAACGTCCTGACTTTC,CASSSGQGGFYGANVLTF
.,TRBJ2-3,TRBV27,.,TGTGCCAGCAGCAAAGGACTGGCTAGCACAGATACGCAGTATTTT,CASSKGLASTDTQYF
.,TRBJ1-3,TRBV9,.,TGTGCCAGCAGCCTGGGGGGGAGTCGGCACTCTGGAAACACCATATATTTT,CASSLGGSRHSGNTIYF
TRBD1,TRBJ2-3,TRBV30,few,TGTGCCTGGGAACAAGGGACAGGGAGCACAGATACGCAGTATTTT,CAWEQGTGSTDTQYF